These 20 T cell receptor beta chains were sequenced from one sample in a study of technical replicates of blood from a handful of donors. Profiled with immunoSEQ multiplex PCR; TCRdb holds only in-frame clones, not every one. The sample has about 48,000 clones; about 94% are singletons. Sequencing used PBMCs. These receptors were taken from a human donor in good health. Some clones in this sample may be carry-over from other donors' samples.

J is TRBJ2-1 and V is TRBV10-3; tentative D call: TRBD2 (6 bases). Trimming stripped 10 bases from V and 10 bases from J, with 23 bases between. The CDR3 covers 14 residues. Germline V gene lookup returns CDR1 ENHRY and CDR2 SYGVKD. CDR3 nucleotides: TGTGCCACCAGAGCGGGTTCCGGGAAAAGCGAGCAGTTCTTC. Protein product: CATRAGSGKSEQFF.

The chain is built from TRBV6-1 and TRBJ2-1; 7 bases map to TRBD1. This CDR3 has 14 amino acids. Germline loops: CDR1 MNHNS, CDR2 SASEGT. V lost 5 bases and J lost 3; bases outside the gene matches: 4. This CDR3 is CASSPRTGYNEQFF. The CDR3 DNA reads TGTGCCAGCAGTCCGAGGACAGGCTACAATGAGCAGTTCTTC.

The chain recombines TRBV6-5 with TRBJ2-1, with D possibly matching TRBD2 (5 bases). V lost 6 bases, J lost 3 bases, and 12 bases lay in between. CDR1 is MNHEY and CDR2 is SVGAGI in the germline V gene. This CDR3 has 14 amino acids. CDR3 sequence: CASRRGELYNEQFF. In DNA, the CDR3 is TGTGCCAGCAGACGGGGAGAACTCTACAATGAGCAGTTCTTC.

V gene TRBV5-1 combines with J gene TRBJ2-7, with unresolved D. The germline CDR1 and CDR2 sequences are SGHRS and YFSETQ. The ends were cut back, 0 bases at V and 2 bases at J, with 9 bases in the middle. The length of the CDR3 is 14 residues. CDR3 DNA sequence: TGCGCCAGCAGCTTGGACGGTCAACCCTACGAGCAGTACTTC. Its protein is CASSLDGQPYEQYF.

The chain couples TRBV25-1 to TRBJ2-2; TRBD2 agrees at 7 bases. This CDR3 region has 14 residues. The germline V gene has CDR1 MGHDK and CDR2 SYGVNS. The V and J ends lost 11 bases and 3 bases, in that order; junction bases with no gene match: 9. The CDR3 is CAAGRGFDTGELFF. CDR3 in DNA: TGTGCCGCGGGGCGGGGGTTTGACACCGGGGAGCTGTTTTTT. Full variable domain (remainder filled in from reference TRBV25-1 and TRBJ2-2): EADIYQTPRYLVIGTGKKITLECSQTMGHDKMYWYQQDPGMELHLIHYSYGVNSTEKGDLSSESTVSRIRTEHFPLTLESARPSHTSQYLCAAGRGFDTGELFFGEGSRLTVL.

The chain uses TRBV6-6 and TRBJ1-1; D is undetermined. In germline, CDR1 is MNHNY, CDR2 SVGAGI (reference sequence). The CDR3 is 13 amino acids. Deletions cut 7 bases from V and 3 bases from J, with 12 bases between. CDR3 nucleotide sequence: TGTGCCAGCAATCTGAGGAAAGACACTGAAGCTTTCTTT. Protein sequence: CASNLRKDTEAFF.

This chain links TRBV9 with TRBJ1-1; 8 bases agree with TRBD1. The CDR3 sequence is 14 residues long. V lost 5 bases, J lost 1 base, and 4 bases stayed unmatched. The germline V gene encodes CDR1 SGDLS and CDR2 YYNGEE. The CDR3 loop reads CASSPQGENTEAFF. DNA of the CDR3: TGTGCCAGCAGTCCACAGGGGGAGAACACTGAAGCTTTCTTT.

The V call is TRBV7-6, the J call TRBJ2-3, with 14 bases lining up with TRBD2. CDR1 is SGHVS and CDR2 is FNYEAQ in the germline V gene. The CDR3 extends over 15 amino acids. J was trimmed by 14 bases and V by 4 bases; bases with no gene match: 11. The CDR3 is CASSSERLAGGRVYF. For the CDR3, the DNA is TGTGCCAGCAGCTCTGAACGACTAGCGGGGGGGCGGGTGTATTTT.

The J gene is TRBJ2-1, the V gene TRBV4-2; unclear D gene. The germline CDR1 and CDR2 sequences are LGHNA and YNFKEQ. There are 16 residues in the CDR3. The germline V and J ends were trimmed by 1 base and 5 bases, with 15 bases remaining between them. The CDR3 coding sequence is TGTGCCAGCAGCCAAGGAGACTTGGTCGTTAACAATGAGCAGTTCTTC. Residues: CASSQGDLVVNNEQFF.

The rearrangement uses TRBV7-2 and TRBJ2-5; 11 nucleotides agree with TRBD2. The CDR3 extends over 15 amino acids. After removal of 5 bases from V and 2 bases from J, the junction contained 4 bases not matched to a gene. CDR1 and CDR2 (germline): SGHTA, FQGNSA. In nucleotides, the CDR3 is TGTGCCAGCAGCGCGACTAGCGGGAATCAAGAGACCCAGTACTTC. As protein: CASSATSGNQETQYF.

The chain is built from TRBV4-3 and TRBJ1-5; D might be TRBD1 (6 bases). V dropped 0 bases and J dropped 6 bases, with 12 bases sitting between them. CDR3 size: 15 residues. The germline V gene has CDR1 LGHNA and CDR2 YSLEER. The CDR3 nucleotides read TGCGCCAGCAGCCAAGAAAGGGGGGGAAGTCAGCCCCAGCATTTT. Translation gives CASSQERGGSQPQHF.

The chain carries TRBV19 and TRBJ2-7; a possible D gene is TRBD1 (6 bases). This CDR3 is 16 amino acids long. Deletions cut 3 bases from V and 0 bases from J, with 15 bases between. Germline-derived CDR1 and CDR2 are LNHDA and SQIVND (reference sequence). The CDR3 region is CASSMMGALSSYEQYF. CDR3 coding DNA: TGTGCCAGTAGTATGATGGGGGCCCTAAGCTCCTACGAGCAGTACTTC.

This chain links TRBV7-2 with TRBJ2-4; perhaps TRBD1 as D (6 bases). CDR3 length: 13 amino acids. CDR1 is SGHTA and CDR2 is FQGNSA in the germline V gene. Trimming pared 4 bases from V and 7 bases from J, leaving 11 bases between. The CDR3 DNA sequence: TGTGCCAGCAGCTCAGGGGCGGTGAACATTCAGTACTTC. It specifies CASSSGAVNIQYF.

The chain carries TRBV19 and TRBJ1-5; D not certain. The CDR3 spans 15 residues. CDR1 LNHDA and CDR2 SQIVND come from the germline V gene (reference sequence). V was clipped by 1 base and J by 0 bases, with 7 bases between them. The CDR3 loop is CASSIAAYSNQPQHF. The CDR3 nucleotides read TGTGCCAGTAGTATAGCAGCGTATAGCAATCAGCCCCAGCATTTT. Full variable domain (missing parts from reference TRBV19 and TRBJ1-5): DGGITQSPKYLFRKEGQNVTLSCEQNLNHDAMYWYRQDPGQGLRLIYYSQIVNDFQKGDIAEGYSVSREKKESFPLTVTSAQKNPTAFYLCASSIAAYSNQPQHFGDGTRLSIL.

V and J are TRBV5-6 and TRBJ1-2; 7 bases line up with TRBD1. With 0 bases clipped from V and 6 bases from J, the junction kept 11 bases outside the gene matches. This CDR3 spans 16 amino acids. The germline CDR1 and CDR2 sequences are SGHDT and YYEEEE. The CDR3 loop reads CASSLVEGARKNGYTF. The CDR3 DNA reads as TGTGCCAGCAGCTTGGTGGAGGGGGCGAGAAAAAATGGCTACACCTTC.

The chain has TRBV5-6 and TRBJ2-7, with 9 bases aligning to TRBD2. Germline V gene sequence: CDR1 SGHDT, CDR2 YYEEEE. The CDR3 spans 15 residues. J lost 6 bases, V lost 0 bases, and 7 bases had no gene match. CDR3 loop: CASSLVGGGAREQYF. The CDR3 DNA reads as TGTGCCAGCAGCTTGGTTGGCGGGGGGGCGCGCGAGCAGTACTTC.

The V gene is TRBV4-3, the J gene TRBJ2-3; 10 bases are shared with TRBD2. The CDR3 contains 17 residues. V shed 0 bases and J 5 bases; nucleotides not matched to a gene: 8. Germline CDR1 and CDR2: LGHNA and YSLEER. DNA for the CDR3: TGCGCCAGCAGCCAAGAGTCGGCTAGCGGGAGAAGAGATACGCAGTATTTT. As protein: CASSQESASGRRDTQYF.

V gene TRBV4-2 combines with J gene TRBJ2-7, with 7 bases that match TRBD2. This CDR3 spans 17 amino acids. CDR1 is LGHNA and CDR2 is YNFKEQ in the germline V gene. V shed 1 base, J shed 0 bases, and the junction held 9 bases outside the gene matches. CDR3 amino acids: CASSQGPGAGSSYEQYF. CDR3 nucleotides: TGTGCCAGCAGCCAAGGTCCCGGAGCGGGAAGCTCCTACGAGCAGTACTTC.

The chain joins TRBV29-1 to TRBJ1-2, with 7 bases that match TRBD1. The CDR3 length is 14 residues. Germline V CDR1 and CDR2: SQVTM, ANQGSEA. The V segment lost 0 bases and the J segment 6 bases; nucleotides outside the gene matches: 7. The CDR3 here is CSVEEYRGQHGYTF. The CDR3 DNA is TGCAGCGTTGAAGAGTATAGGGGGCAACATGGCTACACCTTC.

The rearrangement links TRBV4-1 to TRBJ2-3, with 12 bases fitting TRBD2. After removal of 0 bases from V and 3 bases from J, the junction contained 10 bases not matched to a gene. Germline values: CDR1 MGHRA, CDR2 YSYEKL. The CDR3 is 19 amino acids. CDR3 in DNA: TGCGCCAGCAGCCAAGAAAGCTCCTCGACTAGCGGGAGAACAGATACGCAGTATTTT. It translates to CASSQESSSTSGRTDTQYF.